The sequence of this TCR beta chain was determined in a study of CD4 and CD8 cells across lung adenocarcinoma regions. TCRdb passed the PCR reads through MiXCR, listing each CDR3 protein once. The sample shows some 22,000 distinct CDR3 sequences, under 65% of them seen only once. CDR1 is LNHNV, CDR2 YYDKDF, per germline (reference sequence). This CDR3 has 13 amino acids. V was trimmed by 0 bases and J by 6 bases, leaving 6 bases between them. Localized lung adenocarcinoma, a non-small cell lung cancer, affected the donors. The gene calls are TRBV15 and TRBJ2-1, with no clear D. The TCR comes from a male donor with lung adenocarcinoma. The CD4 and CD8 labels of this study may be unreliable. Sample: CD4+ T cells from the center of a lung tumor. The CDR3 is CATSRDHTNEQFF. In nucleotides, the CDR3 is TGTGCCACCAGCAGAGACCATACCAATGAGCAGTTCTTC.